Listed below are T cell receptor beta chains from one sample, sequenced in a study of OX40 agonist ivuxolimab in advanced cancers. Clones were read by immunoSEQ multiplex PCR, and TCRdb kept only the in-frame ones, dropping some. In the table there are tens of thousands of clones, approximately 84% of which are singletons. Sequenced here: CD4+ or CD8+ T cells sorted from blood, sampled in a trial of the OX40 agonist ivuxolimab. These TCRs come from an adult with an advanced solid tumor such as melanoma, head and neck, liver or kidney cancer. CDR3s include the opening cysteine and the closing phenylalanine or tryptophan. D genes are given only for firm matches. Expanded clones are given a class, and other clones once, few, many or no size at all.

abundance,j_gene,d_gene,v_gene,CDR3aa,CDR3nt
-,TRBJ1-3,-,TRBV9,CASSVGDGNTIYF,TGTGCCAGCAGCGTAGGAGATGGAAACACCATATATTTT
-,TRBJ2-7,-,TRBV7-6,CASSLEIGYEQYF,TGTGCCAGCAGCTTAGAAATAGGGTACGAGCAGTACTTC
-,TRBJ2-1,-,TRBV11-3,CASSHLSHEQFF,TGTGCCAGCAGCCACCTGTCCCATGAGCAGTTCTTC
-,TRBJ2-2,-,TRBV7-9,CASSLGGDTGELFF,TGTGCCAGCAGCTTAGGAGGGGACACCGGGGAGCTGTTTTTT
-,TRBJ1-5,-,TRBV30,CAWNEQTDQPQHF,TGTGCCTGGAACGAGCAGACAGATCAGCCCCAGCATTTT
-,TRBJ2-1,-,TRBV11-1,CASSFGTNYNEQFF,TGTGCCAGCAGCTTTGGGACGAACTACAATGAGCAGTTCTTC
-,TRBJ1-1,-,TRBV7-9,CASSRPRGSKTEAFF,TGTGCCAGCAGCCGACCCCGGGGGAGTAAGACTGAAGCTTTCTTT
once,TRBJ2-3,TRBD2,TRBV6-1,CASSVQRGASATDTQYF,TGTGCCAGCAGTGTACAGCGGGGGGCTTCTGCCACAGATACGCAGTATTTT
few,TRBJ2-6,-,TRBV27,CASSLSGSGANVLTF,TGTGCCAGCAGTTTATCGGGCTCTGGGGCCAACGTCCTGACTTTC
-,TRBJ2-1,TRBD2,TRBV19,CASTPLAGAYNEQFF,TGTGCCAGTACCCCACTAGCGGGGGCCTACAATGAGCAGTTCTTC
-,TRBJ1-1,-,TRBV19,CASSIISAEAFF,TGTGCCAGTAGTATTATAAGCGCTGAAGCTTTCTTT
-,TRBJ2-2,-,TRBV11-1,CASSSRLANTGELFF,TGTGCCAGCAGCTCCCGGTTAGCGAACACCGGGGAGCTGTTTTTT
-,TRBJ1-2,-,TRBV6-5,CASSLKGPSHFGYTF,TGTGCCAGCTCCCTAAAGGGACCTTCCCATTTTGGCTACACCTTC
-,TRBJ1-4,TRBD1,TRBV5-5,CASSLHTPTGKEKLFF,TGTGCCAGCAGCTTGCATACCCCGACAGGGAAAGAAAAACTGTTTTTT
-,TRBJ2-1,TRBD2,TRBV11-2,CASSSGTSTEQFF,TGTGCCAGCAGCTCCGGGACTAGTACTGAGCAGTTCTTC
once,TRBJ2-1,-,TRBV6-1,CASSEDNDGYNEQFF,TGTGCCAGCAGTGAAGACAACGACGGCTACAATGAGCAGTTCTTC
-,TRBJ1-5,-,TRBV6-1,CASSEFFVGTPRLYQPQHF,TGTGCCAGCAGTGAATTTTTCGTCGGGACTCCCCGATTATATCAGCCCCAGCATTTT
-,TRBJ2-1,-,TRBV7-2,CASSLHGRGSSYNEQFF,TGTGCCAGCAGCCTACACGGACGGGGCAGCTCCTACAATGAGCAGTTCTTC
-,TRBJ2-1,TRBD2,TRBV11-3,CASSLGLAVYNEQFF,TGTGCCAGCAGCTTAGGACTAGCGGTGTACAATGAGCAGTTCTTC
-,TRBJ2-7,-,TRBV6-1,CASSEERDSTYEQYF,TGTGCCAGCAGTGAAGAGCGAGACAGCACCTACGAGCAGTACTTC
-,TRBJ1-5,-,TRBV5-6,CASSLGGVALNQPQHF,TGTGCCAGCAGCTTGGGGGGTGTGGCCCTCAATCAGCCCCAGCATTTT
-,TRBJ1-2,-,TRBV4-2,CASSPTSGTPSGYTF,TGTGCCAGCAGCCCAACTTCCGGGACCCCTTCTGGCTACACCTTC
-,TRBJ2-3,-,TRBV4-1,CASSQDQDSSTDTQYF,TGCGCCAGCAGCCAAGATCAAGACAGCTCCACAGATACGCAGTATTTT
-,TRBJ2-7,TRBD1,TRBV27,CASRTGTGDHEQYF,TGTGCCAGCAGGACCGGGACAGGGGACCACGAGCAGTACTTC
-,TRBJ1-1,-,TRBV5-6,CASSLVGSKLNTEAFF,TGTGCCAGCAGCTTGGTGGGCAGCAAACTGAACACTGAAGCTTTCTTT
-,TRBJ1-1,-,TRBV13,CASSLDGRGYTEAFF,TGTGCCAGCAGCTTAGACGGCAGGGGTTACACTGAAGCTTTCTTT
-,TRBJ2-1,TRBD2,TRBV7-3,CASSLSGSSYNEQFF,TGTGCCAGCAGCCTTAGCGGGAGCTCCTACAATGAGCAGTTCTTC
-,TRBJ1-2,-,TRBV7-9,CASRNANYGYTF,TGTGCCAGCAGGAACGCTAACTATGGCTACACCTTC
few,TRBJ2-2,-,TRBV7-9,CASSPGQSGELFF,TGTGCCAGCAGCCCCGGACAGTCCGGGGAGCTGTTTTTT
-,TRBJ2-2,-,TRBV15,CAIQQGRNTGELFF,TGTGCCATACAACAGGGTCGTAACACCGGGGAGCTGTTTTTT
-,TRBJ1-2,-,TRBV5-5,CASSPRGNDGEGYTF,TGTGCCAGCAGCCCGAGGGGGAATGACGGAGAAGGCTACACCTTC
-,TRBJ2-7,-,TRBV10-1,CASGQGLYEQYF,TGCGCCAGCGGACAGGGACTATACGAGCAGTACTTC
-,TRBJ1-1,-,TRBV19,CASSVKGGNTEAFF,TGTGCCAGTAGTGTCAAGGGAGGAAACACTGAAGCTTTCTTT